This T cell receptor beta chain came from a study of control samples from healthy donors and cancer patients. This clone was found a few times. Sequencing used immunoSEQ multiplex PCR; TCRdb keeps in-frame clones, though not all of them. The data show approximately 94,000 clones, with about 88% seen just once and over 1% held by the top ten. This CDR3 comprises 13 residues. V shed 7 bases and J shed 5 bases, with 14 bases lying between them. The chain joins TRBV12-3 or TRBV12-4 to TRBJ2-5; the D is unclear. The sample was blood. This TCR derives from a woman aged 50 to 60 in good health. As DNA, the CDR3 is TGTGCCAGCATGCGGACGGGTTGGGAGACCCAGTACTTC. Translating gives CASMRTGWETQYF.